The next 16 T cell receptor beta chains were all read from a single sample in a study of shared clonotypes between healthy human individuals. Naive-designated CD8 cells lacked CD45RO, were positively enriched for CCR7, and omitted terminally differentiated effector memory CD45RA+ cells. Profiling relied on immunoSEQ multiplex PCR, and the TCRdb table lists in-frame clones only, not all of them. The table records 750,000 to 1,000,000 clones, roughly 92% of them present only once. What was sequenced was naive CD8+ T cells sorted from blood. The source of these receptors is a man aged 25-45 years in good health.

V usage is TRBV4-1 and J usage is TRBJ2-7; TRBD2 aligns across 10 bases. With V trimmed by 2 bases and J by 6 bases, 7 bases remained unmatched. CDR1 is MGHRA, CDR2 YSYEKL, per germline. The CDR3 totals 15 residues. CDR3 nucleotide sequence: TGCGCCAGCAGCCAACCAGCTAGCGGGAGACTCGAGCAGTACTTC. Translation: CASSQPASGRLEQYF.

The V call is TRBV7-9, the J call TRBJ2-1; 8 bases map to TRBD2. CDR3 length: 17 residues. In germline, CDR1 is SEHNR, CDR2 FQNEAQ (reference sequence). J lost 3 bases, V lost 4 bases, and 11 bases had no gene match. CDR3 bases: TGTGCCAGCAGCTCCTCACTAGCGGAGGGGGACTACAATGAGCAGTTCTTC. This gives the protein CASSSSLAEGDYNEQFF.

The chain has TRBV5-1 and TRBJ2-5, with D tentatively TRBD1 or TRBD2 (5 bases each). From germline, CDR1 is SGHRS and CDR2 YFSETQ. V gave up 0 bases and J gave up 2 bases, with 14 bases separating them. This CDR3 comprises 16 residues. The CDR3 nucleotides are TGCGCCAGCAGCTTGGACAGGATGAGGGGACAAGAGACCCAGTACTTC. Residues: CASSLDRMRGQETQYF.

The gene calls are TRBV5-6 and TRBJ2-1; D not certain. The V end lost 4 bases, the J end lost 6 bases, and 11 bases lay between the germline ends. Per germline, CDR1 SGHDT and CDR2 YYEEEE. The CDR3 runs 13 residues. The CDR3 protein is CASSKGRLNEQFF. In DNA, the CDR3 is TGTGCCAGCAGCAAAGGACGCCTCAATGAGCAGTTCTTC.

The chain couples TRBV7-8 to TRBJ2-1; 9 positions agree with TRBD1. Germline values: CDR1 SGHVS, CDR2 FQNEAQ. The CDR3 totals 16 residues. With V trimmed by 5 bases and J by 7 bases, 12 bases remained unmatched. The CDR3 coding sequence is TGTGCCAGCAGCCCCCCTCCTGGGACAGGGAAAAATGAGCAGTTCTTC. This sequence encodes CASSPPPGTGKNEQFF.

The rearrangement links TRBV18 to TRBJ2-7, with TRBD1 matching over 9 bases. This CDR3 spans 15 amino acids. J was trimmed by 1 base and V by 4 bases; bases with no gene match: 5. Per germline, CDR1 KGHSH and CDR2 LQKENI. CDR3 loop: CASSLGTGLSYEQYF. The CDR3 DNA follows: TGTGCCAGCTCACTAGGGACAGGGTTGTCCTACGAGCAGTACTTC.

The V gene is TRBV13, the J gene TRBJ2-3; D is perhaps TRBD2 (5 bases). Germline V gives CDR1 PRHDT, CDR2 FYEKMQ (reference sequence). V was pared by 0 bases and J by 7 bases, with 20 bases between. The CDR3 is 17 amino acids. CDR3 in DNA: TGTGCCAGCAGCTTAGGCCCGGGGTCGGGCAAACCTAATACGCAGTATTTT. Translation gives CASSLGPGSGKPNTQYF. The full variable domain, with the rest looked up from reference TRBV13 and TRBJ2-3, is AAGVIQSPRHLIKEKRETATLKCYPIPRHDTVYWYQQGPGQDPQFLISFYEKMQSDKGSIPDRFSAQQFSDYHSELNMSSLELGDSALYFCASSLGPGSGKPNTQYFGPGTRLTVL.

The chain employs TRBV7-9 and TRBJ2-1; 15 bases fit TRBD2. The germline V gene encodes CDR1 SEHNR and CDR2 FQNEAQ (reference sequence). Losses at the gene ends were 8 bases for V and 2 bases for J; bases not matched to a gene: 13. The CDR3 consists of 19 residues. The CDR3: CASRDHGLAGGSPYNEQFF. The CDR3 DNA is TGTGCCAGCCGTGACCATGGACTAGCGGGAGGGTCCCCCTACAATGAGCAGTTCTTC.

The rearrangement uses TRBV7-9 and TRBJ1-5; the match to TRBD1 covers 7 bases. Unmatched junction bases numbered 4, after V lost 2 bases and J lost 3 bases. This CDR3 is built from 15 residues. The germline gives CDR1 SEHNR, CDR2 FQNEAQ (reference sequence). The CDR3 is CASSLWDSDNQPQHF. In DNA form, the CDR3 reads TGTGCCAGCAGCTTATGGGACAGTGACAATCAGCCCCAGCATTTT.

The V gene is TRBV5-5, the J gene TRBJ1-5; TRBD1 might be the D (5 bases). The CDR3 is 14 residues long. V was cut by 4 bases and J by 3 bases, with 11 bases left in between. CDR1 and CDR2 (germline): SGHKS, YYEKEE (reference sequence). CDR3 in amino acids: CASSAYRNNQPQHF. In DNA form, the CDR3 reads TGTGCCAGCAGCGCCTACAGGAACAATCAGCCCCAGCATTTT.

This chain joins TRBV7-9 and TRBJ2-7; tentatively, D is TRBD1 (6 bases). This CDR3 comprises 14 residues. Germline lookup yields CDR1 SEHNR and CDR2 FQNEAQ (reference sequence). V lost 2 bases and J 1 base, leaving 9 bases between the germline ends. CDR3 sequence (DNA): TGTGCCAGCAGCTTACCCGGACAGTCCTACGAGCAGTACTTC. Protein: CASSLPGQSYEQYF.

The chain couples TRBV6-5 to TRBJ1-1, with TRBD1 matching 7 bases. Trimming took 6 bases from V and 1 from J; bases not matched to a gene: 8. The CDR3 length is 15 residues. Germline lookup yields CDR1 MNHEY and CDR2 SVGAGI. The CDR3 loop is CASSSPGQPNTEAFF. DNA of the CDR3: TGTGCCAGCAGCTCCCCGGGACAGCCGAACACTGAAGCTTTCTTT.

CDR3 bases: TGTGCCAGCAGCTTCCAGGGGTTTCCTGAAGCTTTCTTT. Translating gives CASSFQGFPEAFF. V usage is TRBV5-5 and J usage is TRBJ1-1; the D gene is possibly TRBD1 (6 bases). This CDR3 region has 13 residues. Trimming shortened V by 2 bases and J by 6 bases, and 11 bases separated the two germline ends. CDR1 is SGHKS and CDR2 is YYEKEE in the germline V gene (reference sequence).

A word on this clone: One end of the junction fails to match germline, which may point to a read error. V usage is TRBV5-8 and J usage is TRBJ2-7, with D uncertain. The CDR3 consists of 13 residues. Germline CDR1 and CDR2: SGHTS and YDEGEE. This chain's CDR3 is CASTLFSSYEQYF. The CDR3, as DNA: TGTGCCAGCACCTTGTTTAGCTCCTACGAGCAGTACTTC.

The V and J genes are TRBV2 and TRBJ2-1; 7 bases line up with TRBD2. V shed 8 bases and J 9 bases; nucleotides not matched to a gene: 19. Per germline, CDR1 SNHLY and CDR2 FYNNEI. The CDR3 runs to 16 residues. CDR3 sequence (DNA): TGTGCCAGCCCCGACCGGGCGGGAGCTGCCGGGACTGAGCAGTTCTTC. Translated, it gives CASPDRAGAAGTEQFF.

The CDR3 nucleotides read TGTGCCAGCAGTCTCCCACTCGGGACTTTTGGCTACACCTTC. Its protein product is CASSLPLGTFGYTF. The genes are TRBV28 and TRBJ1-2; D is perhaps TRBD1 (5 bases). The germline V gene has CDR1 MDHEN and CDR2 SYDVKM. The CDR3 consists of 14 residues. Trimming left V 5 bases short and J 7 bases short, with 17 bases between.